This T cell receptor beta chain was sequenced in a study of T cell responses to AZD1222 COVID-19 vaccine. Whole-study results and caveats: AZD1222 recipients seropositive at baseline numbered only 5 or 6. Nearly half of spike-specific TCRs reportedly target unmutated variant regions. At 160-218 and 743-854, vaccine-associated CD4 TCRs were dominant, and they spanned spike. Clonal diversity may have been underestimated, and the donors were mostly white British, with more females than males.

With respect to this clone: The antigen is not known.

With 3 bases removed from V and 0 bases from J, the gap between germline ends came to 9 bases. The CDR3 covers 15 residues. Germline V gene lookup returns CDR1 KGHSH and CDR2 LQKENI. Generated by immunoSEQ multiplex PCR, the TCRdb table keeps only in-frame clones and is missing some. Of more than 110,000 clones detected, about 94% appear once; the ten largest clones hold 5% to 5.5%. The chain links TRBV18 to TRBJ1-3, with D possibly TRBD1 on 5 matching bases. This specimen consisted of peripheral blood, obtained on day 0 of AZD1222 vaccination. The sequence was collected from an adult in good health. The CDR3 reads CASSPVGTSGNTIYF. CDR3 coding DNA: TGTGCCAGCTCACCCGTGGGGACCTCTGGAAACACCATATATTTT. The full variable domain, with the rest looked up from reference TRBV18 and TRBJ1-3, is NAGVMQNPRHLVRRRGQEARLRCSPMKGHSHVYWYRQLPEEGLKFMVYLQKENIIDESGMPKERFSAEFPKEGPSILRIQQVVRGDSAAYFCASSPVGTSGNTIYFGEGSWLTVV.